This T cell receptor (beta chain) was documented in a study of cytomegalovirus exposure and HLA in healthy donors. The donors were members of the validation cohort, which comprised approximately 120 subjects and was separate from the first cohort of fewer than 700 subjects. Sequenced by immunoSEQ multiplex PCR; TCRdb stores in-frame clones only, minus some. The sample has fewer than 200,000 clones; around nine tenths are singletons. With regard to this clone: Its cognate antigen is unknown.

V gave up 4 bases and J gave up 5 bases, with 11 bases separating them. Germline-derived CDR1 and CDR2 are LNHDA and SQIVND (reference sequence). This CDR3 has 13 residues. Study observations and caveats: Among TCR beta chains, those listed as cytomegalovirus-associated numbered around 180. The study found most TCR sequences rare, yet found some public TCRs in many donors. First-cohort TCR clusters were later found to tend to co-occur in the 120 validation repertoires.

The receptor was derived from a young man in good health and CMV-seropositive. The source material was PBMCs. The gene calls are TRBV19 and TRBJ1-1; no firm D call. The CDR3 nucleotides are TGTGCCAGTAGTAGCGGGAGAGGAACTGAAGCTTTCTTT. The encoded protein is CASSSGRGTEAFF.